What follows is one T cell receptor beta chain and its context. This CDR3 has 17 residues. The V and J ends lost 5 bases and 4 bases respectively, with 20 bases between them. CDR1 is SGHNT and CDR2 is YENEEA in the germline V gene. This entry belongs to a study of blood T cell repertoires in COVID-19. Turning to the study itself: Spain, Italy and the United States supplied samples that represented acute and convalescent COVID-19. In each case, the material was cDNA or gDNA derived from T cells, B-cell-depleted T cells, or PBMCs.

The protocol was immunoSEQ multiplex PCR, while the TCRdb copy is restricted to in-frame clones and leaves out a portion. The sample shows about 270,000 clones, approximately 91% of them seen only once. The study assigned cohorts using participant-reported clinical history. This rearrangement joins TRBV11-3 to TRBJ1-4; D remains ambiguous. The origin of this receptor is a woman between 35 and 50 years old with acute COVID-19. Input material: PBMCs or T cells enriched from blood (not recorded which). The CDR3: CASSLQVPTRDNEKLFF. The CDR3 DNA reads as TGTGCCAGCAGCCTCCAGGTACCAACTCGGGATAATGAAAAACTGTTTTTT.